A single sample is the source of the 8 T cell receptor beta chains below, sequenced in a study of T cell responses to AZD1222 COVID-19 vaccine. The data were produced by immunoSEQ multiplex PCR, yet TCRdb's version contains in-frame clones alone and is incomplete. The sample has some 130,000 clones; 70% to 90% are singletons. Sequenced material: peripheral blood, taken 28 days after the second AZD1222 dose. Every receptor here comes from an adult who received the AZD1222 COVID-19 vaccine.

Here the CDR3 reads CASTPTVNTEAFF. DNA of the CDR3: TGTGCCAGCACTCCGACGGTGAACACTGAAGCTTTCTTT. This rearrangement joins TRBV12-3 or TRBV12-4 to TRBJ1-1; D is undetermined. This CDR3 spans 13 amino acids. Trimming took off 7 bases at V and 0 bases at J, with 9 bases between the two ends.

There are a few counts of this clone. In DNA, the CDR3 is TGTGCCAGCTCACTAAGTCCAGTTGAGTTCGGTGGCTACACCTTC. Amino acids: CASSLSPVEFGGYTF. The chain employs TRBV18 and TRBJ1-2; D uncertain. This CDR3 has 15 amino acids. The V and J ends lost 4 bases and 7 bases respectively, with 19 bases between them. Germline V gene data show CDR1 as KGHSH and CDR2 as LQKENI. Supplemented by reference TRBV18 and TRBJ1-2, the full variable domain reads NAGVMQNPRHLVRRRGQEARLRCSPMKGHSHVYWYRQLPEEGLKFMVYLQKENIIDESGMPKERFSAEFPKEGPSILRIQQVVRGDSAAYFCASSLSPVEFGGYTFGSGTRLTVV.

The V and J genes are TRBV7-2 and TRBJ1-6; D uncertain. The CDR3 spans 16 residues. Per germline, CDR1 SGHTA and CDR2 FQGNSA. Trimming took off 4 bases at V and 3 bases at J, with 13 bases between the two ends. The DNA of the CDR3 is TGTGCCAGCAGCTCCGTCAGCCACATCTATAATTCACCCCTCCACTTT. Its protein is CASSSVSHIYNSPLHF.

CDR3 sequence reads: CASSLDGDTQYF. CDR3 DNA sequence: TGCGCCAGCAGCTTGGATGGAGATACGCAGTATTTT. The chain carries TRBV5-1 and TRBJ2-3; D not certain. From germline, CDR1 is SGHRS and CDR2 YFSETQ. This CDR3 comprises 12 residues. V was clipped by 0 bases and J by 5 bases, with 4 bases between them.

The V gene is TRBV2, the J gene TRBJ1-5; 7 bases fit TRBD1. The CDR3 has 13 amino acids. V dropped 8 bases and J dropped 4; count of bases not matched to a gene: 5. The germline gives CDR1 SNHLY, CDR2 FYNNEI. The CDR3 reads CASADRWNQPQHF. CDR3 DNA sequence: TGTGCCAGCGCGGACAGGTGGAATCAGCCCCAGCATTTT.

This clone was recorded once. J is TRBJ1-1 and V is TRBV27; D gene ambiguous. Trimming took 5 bases from V and 7 from J, leaving 8 bases between them. The germline gives CDR1 MNHEY, CDR2 SMNVEV (reference sequence). CDR3 length: 11 residues. The DNA of the CDR3 is TGTGCCAGCAGTCGCGAGGGTGAAGCTTTCTTT. It specifies CASSREGEAFF.

J is TRBJ2-1 and V is TRBV30, with D possibly being TRBD1 (5 bases). Between the trimmed V and J ends, which lost 0 bases and 2 bases, there was a span of 11 bases. The CDR3 loop spans 15 amino acids. Germline-derived CDR1 and CDR2 are GTSNPN and SVGIG (reference sequence). CDR3 DNA: TGTGCCTGGAGTGTAGGGGTGGGCACCTACAATGAGCAGTTCTTC. Its protein product is CAWSVGVGTYNEQFF.

As concerns this clone: Different DNA sequences within this sample yield the same CDR3. The J gene is TRBJ2-3, the V gene TRBV7-9, with unresolved D. V lost 1 base, J lost 1 base, and 0 bases lay in between. CDR3 length: 12 amino acids. Germline V CDR1 and CDR2: SEHNR, FQNEAQ (reference sequence). As DNA, the CDR3 is TGTGCCAGCAGCTTAGGCACAGATACGCAGTATTTT. It translates to CASSLGTDTQYF.